The 24 T cell receptor beta chains given below trace back to one sample, sequenced in a study of CD8 T cells in Susac syndrome (dated by TCRdb to between 2018 and 2020). Library method: the immunoSEQ multiplex PCR assay. RNA was extracted with the RNeasy kit and roughly 0.45 to 1 ug was reverse transcribed using random hexamers. Through fastp at Q25 and MiXCR, TCRdb rebuilt clones from the public reads, retaining in-frame beta chains. For every CDR3 protein sequence, its rows merge into one entry that carries the most common genes and DNA. The sample records 150,000 or so distinct CDR3 sequences, about 95% of which are singletons. In total, the top ten clones hold 0.16% of the sample. The sequencing input was CD4+ T cells from PBMCs. The receptors were gathered from a human donor with Susac syndrome.

The rearrangement uses TRBV9 and TRBJ2-4; possibly TRBD2 for D (5 bases). CDR3 length equals 12 residues. Germline V gene sequence: CDR1 SGDLS, CDR2 YYNGEE. V was trimmed by 4 bases and J by 9 bases, leaving 11 bases between them. Here the CDR3 reads CASSRSGSIQYF. In DNA form, the CDR3 reads TGTGCCAGCAGCCGGTCGGGGTCCATTCAGTACTTC.

This chain joins TRBV20-1 and TRBJ2-1; 7 positions match TRBD2. V was clipped by 8 bases and J by 7 bases; unmatched bases: 11. CDR3 length: 13 amino acids. The V gene's germline CDR1 is DFQATT and CDR2 SNEGSKA (reference sequence). CDR3 sequence: CSLQASGRNEQFF. The CDR3 DNA reads TGCAGTCTCCAGGCTAGCGGACGTAATGAGCAGTTCTTC.

CDR3 sequence: CASSSPDRGNYGYTF. Here the CDR3 DNA reads TGTGCCAGCAGTTCCCCTGACAGGGGTAACTATGGCTACACCTTC. The chain employs TRBV6-5 and TRBJ1-2; 8 bases fit TRBD1. Germline V CDR1 and CDR2: MNHEY, SVGAGI. This CDR3 spans 15 amino acids. The V and J ends lost 4 bases and 1 base, in that order; junction bases with no gene match: 5.

The chain recombines TRBV24-1 with TRBJ2-2, with a possible D match to TRBD1 (6 bases). The germline V gene has CDR1 KGHDR and CDR2 SFDVKD. The CDR3 has 15 residues. V was pared by 5 bases and J by 4 bases, with 13 bases between. The CDR3: CATSGGGLGTGELFF. The DNA of the CDR3 is TGTGCCACCAGTGGAGGGGGATTGGGCACCGGGGAGCTGTTTTTT.

This chain links TRBV6-2 or TRBV6-3 with TRBJ2-2; no definite D call. Trimming pared 4 bases from V and 11 bases from J, leaving 8 bases between. This CDR3 region has 11 residues. CDR1 and CDR2 (germline): MNHEY, SVGEGT. The CDR3 sequence: CASSLAAELFF. The CDR3 DNA sequence: TGTGCCAGCAGTTTGGCGGCCGAGCTGTTTTTT.

This chain links TRBV7-2 with TRBJ2-1; TRBD1 agrees at 8 bases. The CDR3 consists of 15 residues. In germline, CDR1 is SGHTA, CDR2 FQGNSA. V dropped 4 bases and J dropped 9; count of bases not matched to a gene: 11. This chain's CDR3 is CASSSTTGAMGEQFF. The DNA of the CDR3 is TGTGCCAGCAGCTCGACGACAGGGGCGATGGGTGAGCAGTTCTTC. Full variable domain (remainder filled in from reference TRBV7-2 and TRBJ2-1): GAGVSQSPSNKVTEKGKDVELRCDPISGHTALYWYRQSLGQGLEFLIYFQGNSAPDKSGLPSDRFSAERTGGSVSTLTIQRTQQEDSAVYLCASSSTTGAMGEQFFGPGTRLTVL.

The V and J genes are TRBV18 and TRBJ2-5; D uncertain. Trimming left V 6 bases short and J 3 bases short, with 8 bases between. Looked up from germline, CDR1 is KGHSH and CDR2 is LQKENI. The CDR3 consists of 12 residues. CDR3 sequence (DNA): TGTGCCAGCTCCCGAAAGAAAGAGACCCAGTACTTC. Translated: CASSRKKETQYF.

This clonotype showed up just once. The gene calls are TRBV29-1 and TRBJ2-7, with D tentatively TRBD1 or TRBD2 (5 bases each). Germline V gene sequence: CDR1 SQVTM, CDR2 ANQGSEA. V was shortened by 4 bases and J by 3 bases, with 16 bases between the two germline ends. CDR3 length: 14 amino acids. The CDR3: CSVGGAGGIYEQYF. CDR3 bases: TGCAGCGTTGGAGGGGCGGGTGGGATCTACGAGCAGTACTTC.

The chain couples TRBV9 to TRBJ1-6, with D possibly matching TRBD1 (6 bases). The CDR3 has 15 amino acids. Germline CDR1 is SGDLS and CDR2 is YYNGEE. With 3 bases removed from V and 8 bases from J, the gap between germline ends came to 15 bases. For the CDR3, the DNA is TGTGCCAGCAGCGCAGCCCTCCGGACAGATTCACCCCTCCACTTT. It translates to CASSAALRTDSPLHF.

The genes are TRBV9 and TRBJ2-2, with no clear D. The CDR3 totals 14 residues. V gave up 4 bases and J gave up 5 bases, with 12 bases separating them. Germline V gene data show CDR1 as SGDLS and CDR2 as YYNGEE. CDR3 sequence: CASSPIPETGELFF. The CDR3 DNA reads TGTGCCAGCAGCCCCATCCCGGAGACCGGGGAGCTGTTTTTT.

The chain carries TRBV2 and TRBJ2-3, with 8 bases matching TRBD2. With V trimmed by 7 bases and J by 1 base, 10 bases remained unmatched. CDR1 SNHLY and CDR2 FYNNEI come from the germline V gene. The CDR3 extends over 16 amino acids. The CDR3 bases are TGTGCCAGCACCGGGGGGGCTGCCCAGGGCACAGATACGCAGTATTTT. Translation: CASTGGAAQGTDTQYF.

The chain has TRBV4-2 and TRBJ2-5, with D tentatively TRBD1 (6 bases). The V end was cut by 3 bases, the J end by 2 bases, with 13 bases between. The CDR3 spans 15 residues. CDR1 and CDR2 from the germline V gene are LGHNA and YNFKEQ. The CDR3 sequence is CASSHLIDRQETQYF. The CDR3 DNA reads TGTGCCAGCAGCCACCTCATTGACAGGCAAGAGACCCAGTACTTC.

The chain carries TRBV15 and TRBJ2-6; perhaps TRBD1 as D (5 bases). CDR1 and CDR2 (germline): LNHNV, YYDKDF (reference sequence). V lost 5 bases and J lost 2, with 7 bases in between. The CDR3 is 14 residues long. The CDR3 loop is CATSQGTGANVLTF. CDR3 in DNA: TGTGCCACCAGCCAGGGTACTGGGGCCAACGTCCTGACTTTC.

This chain uses TRBV7-3 with TRBJ1-1, with 9 positions matching TRBD1. J gave up 5 bases and V 5 bases, and 3 bases lay outside the gene matches. The CDR3 has 13 amino acids. Germline V gene sequence: CDR1 SGHTA, CDR2 FQGTGA. Written as DNA, the CDR3 is TGTGCCAGCAGCACGACAGGGGGAACTGAAGCTTTCTTT. It yields the protein CASSTTGGTEAFF.

CDR3 amino acids: CASSLASDGEQFF. The CDR3 bases are TGTGCCAGCAGCTTAGCTAGCGACGGTGAGCAGTTCTTC. The chain carries TRBV7-3 and TRBJ2-1, with TRBD2 as a possible D gene (6 bases). The germline V gene encodes CDR1 SGHTA and CDR2 FQGTGA. The CDR3 is 13 residues long. V gave up 2 bases and J gave up 9 bases, with 11 bases separating them.

V gene TRBV6-6 combines with J gene TRBJ1-5; D unclear. The V gene's germline CDR1 is MNHNY and CDR2 SVGAGI (reference sequence). The V end lost 2 bases, the J end lost 0 bases, and 5 bases lay between the germline ends. This CDR3 is built from 14 residues. CDR3 DNA: TGTGCCAGCAGTTACGTTGGTAGCAATCAGCCCCAGCATTTT. This gives the protein CASSYVGSNQPQHF.

The CDR3 protein is CASSFIGGAPDEQYF. In DNA form, the CDR3 reads TGCGCCAGCAGCTTCATAGGCGGGGCCCCAGACGAGCAGTACTTC. The V and J genes are TRBV5-1 and TRBJ2-7; TRBD2 is a possible D gene (6 bases). The V gene's germline CDR1 is SGHRS and CDR2 YFSETQ. This CDR3 region has 15 residues. V gave up 2 bases and J gave up 5 bases, with 17 bases separating them.

The chain uses TRBV5-1 and TRBJ1-2; D possibly corresponds to TRBD1 (5 bases). Germline V CDR1 and CDR2: SGHRS, YFSETQ. This CDR3 comprises 15 residues. Trimming stripped 1 base from V and 3 bases from J, with 13 bases between. The CDR3 here is CASSLTGTYDYGYTF. The CDR3 coding sequence is TGCGCCAGCAGCTTGACGGGGACCTACGACTATGGCTACACCTTC.

This chain uses TRBV9 with TRBJ2-1, with D possibly TRBD1 on 6 matching bases. Trimming took off 4 bases at V and 2 bases at J, with 13 bases between the two ends. Germline V lookup: CDR1 SGDLS, CDR2 YYNGEE. There are 15 residues in the CDR3. The DNA for the CDR3 is TGTGCCAGCAGCCCCCAGGGGAATCCCTACAATGAGCAGTTCTTC. Translating it yields CASSPQGNPYNEQFF.

The genes are TRBV4-2 and TRBJ2-2; 13 bases are a match to TRBD2. Per the germline V gene, CDR1 is LGHNA and CDR2 is YNFKEQ. The V gene end was trimmed by 4 bases and the J gene end by 3 bases; junction bases not matched to a gene: 5. The CDR3 extends over 17 amino acids. The CDR3 DNA follows: TGTGCCAGCAGCCCCCGGACTAGCGGGGGTCACACCGGGGAGCTGTTTTTT. Translation gives CASSPRTSGGHTGELFF.

This chain links TRBV12-3 or TRBV12-4 with TRBJ2-2; 7 nucleotides align to TRBD2. V was clipped by 7 bases and J by 6 bases; unmatched bases: 8. The CDR3 is 14 residues long. The CDR3 sequence: CASTPLGGAGELFF. The CDR3 nucleotides read TGTGCCAGCACCCCCCTGGGAGGGGCCGGGGAGCTGTTTTTT.

This chain connects TRBV7-8 to TRBJ1-2; no firm D call. This CDR3 spans 12 amino acids. The ends were cut back, 1 base at V and 9 bases at J, with 9 bases in the middle. CDR1 is SGHVS, CDR2 FQNEAQ, per germline. The CDR3 DNA reads as TGTGCCAGCAGCTTAGGTGTTGAGAGCTACACCTTC. This encodes CASSLGVESYTF.

The V call is TRBV11-1, the J call TRBJ1-1; 9 bases are shared with TRBD1. Germline lookup yields CDR1 SGHAT and CDR2 FQDESV (reference sequence). V lost 5 bases, J lost 1 base, and 5 bases stayed unmatched. This CDR3 comprises 15 residues. The CDR3 is CASSPPTGGNTEAFF. DNA of the CDR3: TGTGCCAGCAGCCCCCCGACAGGGGGGAACACTGAAGCTTTCTTT.

CDR3 residues: CSVVISLPGREYF. The CDR3 region has the DNA TGCAGCGTTGTCATTTCTCTCCCGGGACGGGAGTACTTC. The V gene is TRBV29-1, the J gene TRBJ2-7; the D gene could be TRBD1 or TRBD2 (5 bases each). V was pared by 4 bases and J by 11 bases, with 21 bases between. The CDR3 consists of 13 residues. Germline CDR1 SQVTM, CDR2 ANQGSEA.